This T cell receptor (beta chain) was identified during a study of shared clonotypes between healthy human individuals. Overall study context: Donors had three CD4 naive, three CD4 memory, two CD8 naive and one CD8 memory plate apiece.

Only one count was recorded for this clone. Antigen: not known. Generated by immunoSEQ multiplex PCR, the TCRdb table keeps only in-frame clones and is missing some. The sample includes 2 million to 2.5 million clones, 90% to 97% seen only once; the top ten take more than 0.1%. V shed 3 bases and J shed 4 bases, with 19 bases lying between them. Germline values: CDR1 MNHEY, CDR2 SMNVEV (reference sequence). CDR3 length: 16 residues. Study-level results: Relative to memory subsets, naive subsets generally showed larger estimated richness.

Sequencing input: naive CD4+ T cells sorted from blood. Documented subset: CD45RA+ positively selected. The sequence was collected from a man aged 18 to 30 in good health. V gene TRBV27 combines with J gene TRBJ2-7; weak D call: TRBD2 (5 bases). CDR3 nucleotide sequence: TGTGCCAGCAGTTTTAAATTCCGGAGCGGTGTTTACGAGCAGTACTTC. Translation gives CASSFKFRSGVYEQYF.